This entry concerns a single TCR beta chain. Its antigen is not identified. The data stem from a study of cytomegalovirus exposure and HLA in healthy donors. The study, taken as a whole, reports: The HLA-A and HLA-B alleles of most subjects were reportedly predicted accurately from TCR beta sequences. In an earlier analysis, in 540 or so donors, most V segments appeared productive either ~87% or ~30% of the time.

With V trimmed by 3 bases and J by 8 bases, 5 bases remained unmatched. Germline loops: CDR1 SGDLS, CDR2 YYNGEE. The CDR3 totals 15 residues. The PCR contained 60 Vbeta and 13 Jbeta primers. Measured with immunoSEQ multiplex PCR; TCRdb has only the in-frame clones, and not every one. The sample lists under 200,000 clones, roughly 88% seen once, with 5% to 7.5% in the top ten. Material: PBMCs. The receptor was derived from a man aged 50-60 years in good health and CMV-seropositive. The chain joins TRBV9 to TRBJ2-1; 13 nucleotides agree with TRBD2. CDR3 bases: TGTGCCAGCAGCGCAGGGACTAGCGGGACGGATGAGCAGTTCTTC. Encoded protein: CASSAGTSGTDEQFF. The variable domain in full, with the rest retrieved from reference TRBV9 and TRBJ2-1, is DSGVTQTPKHLITATGQRVTLRCSPRSGDLSVYWYQQSLDQGLQFLIQYYNGEERAKGNILERFSAQQFPDLHSELNLSSLELGDSALYFCASSAGTSGTDEQFFGPGTRLTVL.